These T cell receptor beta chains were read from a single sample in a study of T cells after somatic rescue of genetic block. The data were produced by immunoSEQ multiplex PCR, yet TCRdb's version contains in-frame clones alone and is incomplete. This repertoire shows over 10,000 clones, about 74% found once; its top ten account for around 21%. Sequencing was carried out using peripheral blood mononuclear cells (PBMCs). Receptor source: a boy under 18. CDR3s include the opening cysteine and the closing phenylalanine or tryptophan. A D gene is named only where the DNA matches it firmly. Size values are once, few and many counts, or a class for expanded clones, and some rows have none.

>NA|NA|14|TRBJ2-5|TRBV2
TGTGCCAGCAGTGGGGAAGGGAGAGGGGAGACCCAGTACTTC
CASSGEGRGETQYF
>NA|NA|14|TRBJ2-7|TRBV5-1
TGCGCCAGCAGCTTGGATCAGGGTTCCTACGAGCAGTACTTC
CASSLDQGSYEQYF
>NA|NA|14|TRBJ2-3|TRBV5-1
TGCGCCAGCAGCTTGGGGCAAAGCACAGATACGCAGTATTTT
CASSLGQSTDTQYF
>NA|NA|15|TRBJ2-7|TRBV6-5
TGTGCCAGCAGTTACTCGGGGGTGGGGGACTACGAGCAGTACTTC
CASSYSGVGDYEQYF
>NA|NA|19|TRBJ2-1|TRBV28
TGTGCCAGCACCACCCTGCGGGCTCCCCCCCAAGGCGTCTACAATGAGCAGTTCTTC
CASTTLRAPPQGVYNEQFF
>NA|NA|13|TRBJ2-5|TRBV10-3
TGTGCCATCAGTGACATGCCACAAGAGACCCAGTACTTC
CAISDMPQETQYF
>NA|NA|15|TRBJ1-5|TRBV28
TGTGCCAGCAGTTTCGTATGGCAGCGTGGACAGCCCCAGCATTTT
CASSFVWQRGQPQHF
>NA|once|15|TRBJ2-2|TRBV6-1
TGTGCCAGCACCCCATGGGCTACGAACACCGGGGAGCTGTTTTTT
CASTPWATNTGELFF
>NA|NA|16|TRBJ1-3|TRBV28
TGTGCCAGCAGTCCCCTCTTCGTAAGCTCTGGAAACACCATATATTTT
CASSPLFVSSGNTIYF
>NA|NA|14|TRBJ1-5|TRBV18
TGTGCCAGCTCTTCCGCAGGGAACAATCAGCCCCAGCATTTT
CASSSAGNNQPQHF
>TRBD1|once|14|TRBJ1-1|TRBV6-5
TGTGCCAGCACCCCGACAGGGAGTGACACTGAAGCTTTCTTT
CASTPTGSDTEAFF
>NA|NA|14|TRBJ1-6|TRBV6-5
TGTGCCAGCAGTACCCGGGATAATAATTCACCCCTCCACTTT
CASSTRDNNSPLHF
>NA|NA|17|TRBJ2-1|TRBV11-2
TGTGCCAGCAGCTTTACGACGACAGGTCCTTCCTACAATGAGCAGTTCTTC
CASSFTTTGPSYNEQFF
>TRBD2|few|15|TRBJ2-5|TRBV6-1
TGTGCCAGCACCGAAGGGACTAGCGGCAAAGAGACCCAGTACTTC
CASTEGTSGKETQYF
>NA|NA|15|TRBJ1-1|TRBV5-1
TGCGCCAGCAGCTTGACAGTCGGGTGGGTCACTGAAGCTTTCTTT
CASSLTVGWVTEAFF
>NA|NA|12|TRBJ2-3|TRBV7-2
TGTGCCAGCAGCTTATATACAGATACGCAGTATTTT
CASSLYTDTQYF
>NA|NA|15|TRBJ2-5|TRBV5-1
TGCGCCAGCAGTTTGGCTTGGCTTGAGCTAGAGACCCAGTACTTC
CASSLAWLELETQYF
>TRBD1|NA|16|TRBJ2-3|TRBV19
TGTGCCAGTAGTGCTAGGACAGGTTCTAGCACAGATACGCAGTATTTT
CASSARTGSSTDTQYF
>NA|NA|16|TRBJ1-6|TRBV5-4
TGTGCCAGCAGCTTGGGCCAGGGTAGGTATAATTCACCCCTCCACTTT
CASSLGQGRYNSPLHF
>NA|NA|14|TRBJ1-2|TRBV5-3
TGTGCCAGAAGTACCGGCCATCGGAGCTATGGCTACACCTTC
CARSTGHRSYGYTF
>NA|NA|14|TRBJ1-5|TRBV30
TGTGCCTGGAGTGGGGGACGGAGCAATCAGCCCCAGCATTTT
CAWSGGRSNQPQHF
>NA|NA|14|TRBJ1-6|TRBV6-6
TGTGCCAGCAGCGGGGAAGTGGGTAATTCACCCCTCCACTTT
CASSGEVGNSPLHF
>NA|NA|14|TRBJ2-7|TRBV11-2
TGTGCCAGCAGCTTCGGACTGGATGCCTACGAGCAGTACTTC
CASSFGLDAYEQYF
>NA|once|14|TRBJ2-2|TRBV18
TGTGCCAGCTCACCAGGGGCCCTAACCGGGGAGCTGTTTTTT
CASSPGALTGELFF
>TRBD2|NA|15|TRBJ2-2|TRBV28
TGTGCCAGCAGTTTATGGGGCGGGAGAACCGGGGAGCTGTTTTTT
CASSLWGGRTGELFF
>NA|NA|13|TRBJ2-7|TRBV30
TGTGCCTGGAGTGTTAAGGTACCCTACGAGCAGTACTTC
CAWSVKVPYEQYF
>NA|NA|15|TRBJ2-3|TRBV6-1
TGTGCCAGCAGTGCACGACAGGCTAGCACAGATACGCAGTATTTT
CASSARQASTDTQYF